This TCR beta chain derives from a study of post-analysis software for immune sequencing data. This clonotype occurred a few times. Its antigen is currently unknown. The CDR3 extends over 15 amino acids. The V segment lost 2 bases and the J segment 7 bases; nucleotides outside the gene matches: 3. CDR1 is LGHDT, CDR2 YNNKEL, per germline (reference sequence). Presence of unique molecular identifiers characterized the TCR beta cDNA libraries. Some 450,000 cDNA molecules were recovered from an input of roughly 0.95 to 11 million T cells. TCRdb re-called the PCR reads through MiXCR, storing one row per CDR3 protein. The sample yields about 500,000 distinct CDR3 sequences, under 55% seen once. Study-wide points: Controls' normalized Chao1 diversity significantly exceeded that of multiple sclerosis patients. Five or six TRBV segments, TRBV5-6, TRBV5-1 and TRBV20-1 among them, were found more frequent in patients than controls.

Sequencing input: blood. This TCR derives from a girl aged 10 to 17 with multiple sclerosis. The chain joins TRBV3-1 to TRBJ2-4; 12 nucleotides align to TRBD1. In DNA form, the CDR3 reads TGTGCCAGCAGCCAAATGGGACAGGGGGCGAACATTCAGTACTTC. Translating gives CASSQMGQGANIQYF.